Shown below are 23 T cell receptor beta chains from a single sample sequenced in a study of HIV-infected children after antiretroviral therapy interruption. RNA-based 3' RACE libraries used unique molecular identifiers. TCRdb fed the 3' RACE reads into MiXCR, producing one record per CDR3 protein. The table has around 50,000 distinct CDR3 sequences, roughly 4.5% seen once. Sample treatment: PENTA 11 planned treatment interruption arm or continuous ART arm. The sequences come from CD45RA+ CD4+ T cells from PBMCs, pooled from several time points, collected from a donor given antiretroviral therapy, either interrupted or continuous. Subset noted: naive CD4+ CD45RA+ CD45RO- T cells. Receptors were obtained from a pool of human donors with HIV.

Ten or more counts support this clonotype. The chain combines TRBV6-2 or TRBV6-3 with TRBJ2-1; TRBD1 is a possible D gene (6 bases). CDR1 is MNHEY, CDR2 SVGEGT, per germline. The V end was cut by 7 bases, the J end by 9 bases, with 19 bases between. The CDR3 extends over 14 amino acids. The CDR3 nucleotides read TGTGCCAGCACCCGGGACACTGCGAAGGGTGAGCAGTTCTTC. It specifies CASTRDTAKGEQFF.

This clonotype came up a few times. The rearrangement uses TRBV2 and TRBJ2-2; D is undetermined. The CDR3 runs 12 residues. Deletions cut 6 bases from V and 6 bases from J, with 8 bases between. Per the germline V gene, CDR1 is SNHLY and CDR2 is FYNNEI. This CDR3 is CASRMTPGELFF. The DNA for the CDR3 is TGTGCCAGCAGAATGACCCCCGGGGAGCTGTTTTTT. Filled out from reference TRBV2 and TRBJ2-2, the complete variable domain reads EPEVTQTPSHQVTQMGQEVILRCVPISNHLYFYWYRQILGQKVEFLVSFYNNEISEKSEIFDDQFSVERPDGSNFTLKIRSTKLEDSAMYFCASRMTPGELFFGEGSRLTVL.

This clonotype was counted many times. This sequence joins TRBV5-4 and TRBJ2-7; unclear D gene. The CDR3 consists of 13 residues. Germline assignment: CDR1 SGHNT and CDR2 YYREEE (reference sequence). The V end lost 4 bases, the J end lost 2 bases, and 10 bases lay between the germline ends. CDR3 loop: CASSLPYTYEQYF. The CDR3, as DNA: TGTGCCAGCAGCCTACCGTACACCTACGAGCAGTACTTC. The variable domain in full, with the rest retrieved from reference TRBV5-4 and TRBJ2-7, is ETGVTQSPTHLIKTRGQQVTLRCSSQSGHNTVSWYQQALGQGPQFIFQYYREEENGRGNFPPRFSGLQFPNYSSELNVNALELDDSALYLCASSLPYTYEQYFGPGTRLTVT.

The V and J genes are TRBV6-4 and TRBJ2-7; D call uncertain. The CDR3 spans 16 residues. The V gene lost 1 base and the J gene lost 3 bases, with 16 bases spanning the gap. The V gene's germline CDR1 is MRHNA and CDR2 SNTAGT. The chain's CDR3 is CASSDWAGRNLYEQYF. The CDR3 DNA sequence: TGTGCCAGCAGTGACTGGGCAGGACGCAACCTCTACGAGCAGTACTTC.

This CDR3 reads CASSSTGTRGYTF. CDR3 nucleotide sequence: TGTGCCAGCAGTTCCACAGGGACTCGAGGCTACACCTTC. This chain links TRBV27 with TRBJ1-2; D perhaps matches TRBD1 (6 bases). The CDR3 spans 13 residues. V was shortened by 4 bases and J by 8 bases, with 14 bases between the two germline ends. Germline V CDR1 and CDR2: MNHEY, SMNVEV (reference sequence).

This clonotype was counted at least ten times. The genes are TRBV28 and TRBJ2-7; TRBD1 agrees at 9 bases. The CDR3 runs to 15 residues. Unmatched junction bases numbered 7, after V lost 4 bases and J lost 3 bases. Germline V gene sequence: CDR1 MDHEN, CDR2 SYDVKM. CDR3 nucleotide sequence: TGTGCCAGCAGTTCAAGACAGGGGGTCTACTACGAGCAGTACTTC. It translates to CASSSRQGVYYEQYF.

There are many counts of this clonotype. The chain recombines TRBV5-1 with TRBJ2-5; 9 bases agree with TRBD2. The V gene end was trimmed by 2 bases and the J gene end by 2 bases; junction bases not matched to a gene: 4. Per the germline V gene, CDR1 is SGHRS and CDR2 is YFSETQ. The CDR3 contains 15 residues. CDR3 DNA sequence: TGCGCCAGCAGCTTTCTAGCGGGGACTCAAGAGACCCAGTACTTC. It translates to CASSFLAGTQETQYF.

This clonotype was counted many times. This chain joins TRBV10-3 and TRBJ2-5; TRBD1 matches 7 bases. The ends lost 3 bases at V and 3 bases at J; junction bases unmatched: 4. In germline, CDR1 is ENHRY, CDR2 SYGVKD. This CDR3 region has 14 residues. CDR3 sequence: CAISEGGQEETQYF. DNA of the CDR3: TGTGCCATCAGTGAAGGAGGACAGGAAGAGACCCAGTACTTC.

This clonotype was seen at least ten times. The chain recombines TRBV5-4 with TRBJ2-5, with D maybe TRBD2 (5 bases). V was pared by 4 bases and J by 9 bases, with 16 bases between. CDR3 length equals 13 residues. Germline CDR1 is SGHNT and CDR2 is YYREEE (reference sequence). CDR3 protein: CASSHGSVGAQYF. In DNA, the CDR3 is TGTGCCAGCAGCCACGGTAGCGTAGGAGCCCAGTACTTC.

This clonotype was seen many times. The chain uses TRBV5-4 and TRBJ2-7, with 7 bases fitting TRBD1. This CDR3 contains 17 residues. Germline assignment: CDR1 SGHNT and CDR2 YYREEE (reference sequence). The V and J ends lost 4 bases and 0 bases, in that order; junction bases with no gene match: 13. The CDR3 loop is CASSPNKGQASSYEQYF. The CDR3 DNA follows: TGTGCCAGCAGCCCGAACAAAGGACAGGCATCCTCCTACGAGCAGTACTTC.

This clonotype was observed many times. The chain recombines TRBV11-1 with TRBJ2-3; 7 nucleotides align to TRBD2. Per the germline V gene, CDR1 is SGHAT and CDR2 is FQDESV (reference sequence). CDR3 size: 14 residues. J gave up 8 bases and V 5 bases, and 10 bases lay outside the gene matches. CDR3: CASSPGTTRVTQYF. DNA of the CDR3: TGTGCCAGCAGCCCAGGGACTACCAGGGTTACGCAGTATTTT.

This clonotype was recorded many times. The chain links TRBV5-6 to TRBJ2-2; D remains unclear. The CDR3 loop spans 12 amino acids. Germline assignment: CDR1 SGHDT and CDR2 YYEEEE. The V and J ends lost 3 bases and 4 bases respectively, with 4 bases between them. The DNA of the CDR3 is TGTGCCAGCAGCTGGGCCACCGGGGAGCTGTTTTTT. This translates into CASSWATGELFF.

This clonotype was observed a handful of times. This rearrangement joins TRBV6-6 to TRBJ2-5; TRBD2 is a possible D gene (7 bases). The CDR3 contains 12 residues. The ends were cut back, 0 bases at V and 9 bases at J, with 8 bases in the middle. CDR1 and CDR2 (germline): MNHNY, SVGAGI (reference sequence). This CDR3 is CASSYSGGPQYF. CDR3 nucleotides: TGTGCCAGCAGTTACTCCGGGGGGCCCCAGTACTTC.

This clonotype occurred a few times. This chain links TRBV12-3 or TRBV12-4 with TRBJ2-1; unclear D gene. The CDR3 runs to 14 residues. V gave up 3 bases and J gave up 6 bases, with 12 bases separating them. The CDR3 sequence is CASSFDIGGNEQFF. The CDR3 DNA reads as TGTGCCAGCAGTTTCGACATAGGCGGCAATGAGCAGTTCTTC.

In its sample, this clonotype was seen many times. The CDR3, as DNA: TGTGCCAGCAGCCAATTCCGGGACAAAGTCTATGGCTACACCTTC. Amino acids: CASSQFRDKVYGYTF. This chain uses TRBV14 with TRBJ1-2; D may be TRBD1 (6 bases). Germline V gene sequence: CDR1 SGHDN, CDR2 FVKESK. With 2 bases removed from V and 4 bases from J, the gap between germline ends came to 14 bases. This CDR3 has 15 amino acids.

This clonotype has at least ten counts. This chain connects TRBV6-1 to TRBJ2-4; D is possibly TRBD2 (6 bases). Germline CDR1 MNHNS, CDR2 SASEGT. This CDR3 contains 12 residues. Trimming pared 4 bases from V and 8 bases from J, leaving 9 bases between. The CDR3 spells CASSVEGDIQYF. As DNA, the CDR3 is TGTGCCAGCAGTGTGGAGGGCGACATTCAGTACTTC.

This chain connects TRBV27 to TRBJ1-5; TRBD1 matches 8 bases. The CDR3 runs to 15 residues. J lost 3 bases, V lost 4 bases, and 5 bases had no gene match. Per the germline V gene, CDR1 is MNHEY and CDR2 is SMNVEV (reference sequence). For the CDR3, the DNA is TGTGCCAGCAGTTCCGGACAGGGACTCAATCAGCCCCAGCATTTT. Its translation: CASSSGQGLNQPQHF.

The V call is TRBV28, the J call TRBJ1-1, with unresolved D. CDR1 and CDR2 from the germline V gene are MDHEN and SYDVKM. The CDR3 extends over 11 amino acids. The V gene lost 5 bases and the J gene lost 6 bases, with 7 bases spanning the gap. DNA for the CDR3: TGTGCCAGCAGTGTCCGGCCTGAAGCTTTCTTT. The encoded protein is CASSVRPEAFF.

Many counts were recorded for this clonotype. This rearrangement joins TRBV12-3 or TRBV12-4 to TRBJ1-2; D possibly corresponds to TRBD1 (6 bases). V lost 3 bases and J 4 bases, leaving 12 bases between the germline ends. The CDR3 runs to 14 residues. The CDR3: CASSFGGPIYGYTF. In DNA form, the CDR3 reads TGTGCCAGCAGTTTTGGGGGGCCCATCTATGGCTACACCTTC.

This clonotype was counted many times. The genes are TRBV28 and TRBJ2-7; 8 bases align to TRBD2. The CDR3 has 16 amino acids. The germline V gene has CDR1 MDHEN and CDR2 SYDVKM. V lost 1 base and J lost 2; bases outside the gene matches: 7. For the CDR3, the DNA is TGTGCCAGCAGTTTATTGTTTAGTAGCGGGGCCTACGAGCAGTACTTC. This codes for CASSLLFSSGAYEQYF. The whole variable domain, remainder taken from reference TRBV28 and TRBJ2-7, is DVKVTQSSRYLVKRTGEKVFLECVQDMDHENMFWYRQDPGLGLRLIYFSYDVKMKEKGDIPEGYSVSREKKERFSLILESASTNQTSMYLCASSLLFSSGAYEQYFGPGTRLTVT.

V gene TRBV20-1 combines with J gene TRBJ1-2; D is uncertain. The CDR3 length is 12 residues. V was trimmed by 0 bases and J by 8 bases, leaving 10 bases between them. From germline, CDR1 is DFQATT and CDR2 SNEGSKA (reference sequence). As DNA, the CDR3 is TGCAGTGCTAGAGATACGTCGAACGGCTACACCTTC. As protein: CSARDTSNGYTF.

This clonotype showed up many times. The rearrangement links TRBV24-1 to TRBJ2-6; D is unresolved. The CDR3 has 15 amino acids. Germline V gene data show CDR1 as KGHDR and CDR2 as SFDVKD. Trimming left V 5 bases short and J 0 bases short, with 7 bases between. This chain's CDR3 is CATSASGSGANVLTF. In DNA form, the CDR3 reads TGTGCCACCAGTGCCTCCGGCTCTGGGGCCAACGTCCTGACTTTC.

This clonotype was seen ten or more times. The chain combines TRBV5-7 with TRBJ2-7; no definite D call. TRBV5-7 is designated an ORF whose function remains uncertain. This CDR3 comprises 17 residues. Trimming stripped 0 bases from V and 0 bases from J, with 16 bases between. The DNA of the CDR3 is TGTGCCAGCAGCTTGGGCAGAAGAAAGACGAGCTCCTACGAGCAGTACTTC. This sequence encodes CASSLGRRKTSSYEQYF.